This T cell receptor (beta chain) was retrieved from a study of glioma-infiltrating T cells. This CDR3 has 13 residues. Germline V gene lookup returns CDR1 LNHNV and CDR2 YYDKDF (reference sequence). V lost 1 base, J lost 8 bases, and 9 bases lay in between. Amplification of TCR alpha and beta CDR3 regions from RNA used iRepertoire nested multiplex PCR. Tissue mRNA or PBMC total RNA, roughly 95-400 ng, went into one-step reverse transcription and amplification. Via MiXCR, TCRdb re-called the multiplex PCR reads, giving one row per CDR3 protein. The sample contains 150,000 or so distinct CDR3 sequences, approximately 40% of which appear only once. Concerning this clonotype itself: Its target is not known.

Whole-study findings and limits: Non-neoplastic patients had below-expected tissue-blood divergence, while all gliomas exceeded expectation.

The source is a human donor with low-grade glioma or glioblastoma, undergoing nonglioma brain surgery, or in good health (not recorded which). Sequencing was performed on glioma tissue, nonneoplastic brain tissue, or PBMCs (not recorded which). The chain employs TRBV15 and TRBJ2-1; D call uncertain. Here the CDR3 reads CATSRGTSHEQFF. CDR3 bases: TGTGCCACCAGCAGAGGTACAAGCCATGAGCAGTTCTTC.